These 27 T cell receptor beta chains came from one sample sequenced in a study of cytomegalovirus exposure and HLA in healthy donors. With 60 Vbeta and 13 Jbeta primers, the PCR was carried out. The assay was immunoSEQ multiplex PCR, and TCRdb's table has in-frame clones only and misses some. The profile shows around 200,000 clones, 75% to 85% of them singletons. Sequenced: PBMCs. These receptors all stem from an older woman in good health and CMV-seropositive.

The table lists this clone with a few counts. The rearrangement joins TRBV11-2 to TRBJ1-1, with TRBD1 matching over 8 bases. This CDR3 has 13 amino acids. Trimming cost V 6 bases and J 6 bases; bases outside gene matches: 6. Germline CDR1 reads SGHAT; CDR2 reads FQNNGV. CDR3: CASRDRVKAEAFF. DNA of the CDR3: TGTGCCAGCAGGGACAGGGTAAAAGCTGAAGCTTTCTTT.

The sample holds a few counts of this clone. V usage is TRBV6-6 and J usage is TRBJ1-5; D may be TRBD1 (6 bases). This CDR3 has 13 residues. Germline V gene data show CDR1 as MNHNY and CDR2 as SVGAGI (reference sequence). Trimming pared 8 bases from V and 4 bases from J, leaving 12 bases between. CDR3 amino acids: CASGTTANQPQHF. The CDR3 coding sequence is TGTGCCAGCGGGACAACGGCTAATCAGCCCCAGCATTTT.

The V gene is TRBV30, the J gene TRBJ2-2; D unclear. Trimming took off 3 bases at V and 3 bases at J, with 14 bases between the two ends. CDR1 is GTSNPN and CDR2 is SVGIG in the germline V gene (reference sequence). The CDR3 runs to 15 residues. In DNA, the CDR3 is TGTGCCTGGAGGCCTCTTAGTCGGGACACCGGGGAGCTGTTTTTT. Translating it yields CAWRPLSRDTGELFF.

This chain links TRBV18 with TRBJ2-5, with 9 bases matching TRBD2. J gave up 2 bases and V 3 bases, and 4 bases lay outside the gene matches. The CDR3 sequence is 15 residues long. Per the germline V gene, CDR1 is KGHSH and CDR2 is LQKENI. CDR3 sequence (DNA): TGTGCCAGCTCACCGCGGAGCGGGGGGCAAGAGACCCAGTACTTC. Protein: CASSPRSGGQETQYF.

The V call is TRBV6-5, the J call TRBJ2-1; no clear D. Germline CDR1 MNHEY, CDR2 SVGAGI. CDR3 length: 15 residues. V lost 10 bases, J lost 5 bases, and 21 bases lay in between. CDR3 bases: TGTGCCACCTCAAAACGAGGCGGCAACCACAATGAGCAGTTCTTC. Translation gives CATSKRGGNHNEQFF.

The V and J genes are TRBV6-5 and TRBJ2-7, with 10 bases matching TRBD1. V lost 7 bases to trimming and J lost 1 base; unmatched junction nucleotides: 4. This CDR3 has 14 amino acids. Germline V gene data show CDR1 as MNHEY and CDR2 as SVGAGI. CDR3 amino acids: CASTRDRGSYEQYF. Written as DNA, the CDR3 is TGTGCCAGCACTAGGGACAGGGGATCCTACGAGCAGTACTTC.

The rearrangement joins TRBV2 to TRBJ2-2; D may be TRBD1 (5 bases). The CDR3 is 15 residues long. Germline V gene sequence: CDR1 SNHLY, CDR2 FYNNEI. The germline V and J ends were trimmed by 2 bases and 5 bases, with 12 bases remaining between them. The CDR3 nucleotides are TGTGCCAGCAGTGAACGCTTAGCAGGGACCGGGGAGCTGTTTTTT. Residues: CASSERLAGTGELFF.

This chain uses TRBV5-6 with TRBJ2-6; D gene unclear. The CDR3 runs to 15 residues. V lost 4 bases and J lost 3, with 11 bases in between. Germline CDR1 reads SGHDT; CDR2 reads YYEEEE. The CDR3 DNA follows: TGTGCCAGCAGCGCTTACAGTAGTGGGGCCAACGTCCTGACTTTC. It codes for CASSAYSSGANVLTF. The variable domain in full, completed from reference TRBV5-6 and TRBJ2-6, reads DAGVTQSPTHLIKTRGQQVTLRCSPKSGHDTVSWYQQALGQGPQFIFQYYEEEERQRGNFPDRFSGHQFPNYSSELNVNALLLGDSALYLCASSAYSSGANVLTFGAGSRLTVL.

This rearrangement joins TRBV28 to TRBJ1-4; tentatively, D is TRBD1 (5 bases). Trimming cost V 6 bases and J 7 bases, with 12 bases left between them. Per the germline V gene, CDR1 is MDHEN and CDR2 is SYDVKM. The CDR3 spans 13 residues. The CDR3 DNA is TGTGCCAGCAGACCGCCAGGGATTGAAAAACTGTTTTTT. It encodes CASRPPGIEKLFF.

The chain's CDR3 is CASSLQNRVQETQYF. The CDR3 nucleotides are TGTGCCAGCAGCTTGCAAAACCGGGTCCAAGAGACCCAGTACTTC. The chain recombines TRBV7-9 with TRBJ2-5; D ambiguous. CDR1 and CDR2 from the germline V gene are SEHNR and FQNEAQ (reference sequence). V dropped 3 bases and J dropped 1 base, with 12 bases sitting between them. The CDR3 covers 15 residues.

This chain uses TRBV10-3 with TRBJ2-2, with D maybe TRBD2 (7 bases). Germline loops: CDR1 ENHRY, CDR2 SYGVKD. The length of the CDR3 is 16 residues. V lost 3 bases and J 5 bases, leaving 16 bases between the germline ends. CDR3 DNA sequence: TGTGCCATCAGTGACGGCGGGGGCGTAGGGACCGGGGAGCTGTTTTTT. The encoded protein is CAISDGGGVGTGELFF.

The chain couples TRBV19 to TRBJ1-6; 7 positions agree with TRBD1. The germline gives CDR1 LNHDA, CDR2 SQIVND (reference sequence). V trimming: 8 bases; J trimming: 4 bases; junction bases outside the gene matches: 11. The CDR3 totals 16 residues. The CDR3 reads CASHRGGQSYNSPLHF. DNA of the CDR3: TGTGCCAGTCACCGAGGGGGACAGTCTTATAATTCACCCCTCCACTTT. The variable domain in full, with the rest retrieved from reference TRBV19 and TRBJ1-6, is DGGITQSPKYLFRKEGQNVTLSCEQNLNHDAMYWYRQDPGQGLRLIYYSQIVNDFQKGDIAEGYSVSREKKESFPLTVTSAQKNPTAFYLCASHRGGQSYNSPLHFGNGTRLTVT.

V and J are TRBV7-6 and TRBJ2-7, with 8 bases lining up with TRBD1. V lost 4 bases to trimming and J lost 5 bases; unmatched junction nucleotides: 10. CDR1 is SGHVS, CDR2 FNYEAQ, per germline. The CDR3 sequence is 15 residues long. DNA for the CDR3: TGTGCCAGCAGCTGGGGATACAGGGGGAAACACGAGCAGTACTTC. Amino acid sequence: CASSWGYRGKHEQYF.

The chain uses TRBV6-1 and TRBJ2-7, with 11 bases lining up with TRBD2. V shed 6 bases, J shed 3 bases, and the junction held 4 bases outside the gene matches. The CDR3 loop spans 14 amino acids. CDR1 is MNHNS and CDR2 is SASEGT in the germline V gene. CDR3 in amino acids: CASSPGTSGYEQYF. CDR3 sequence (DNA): TGTGCCAGCAGCCCCGGGACTAGCGGCTACGAGCAGTACTTC.

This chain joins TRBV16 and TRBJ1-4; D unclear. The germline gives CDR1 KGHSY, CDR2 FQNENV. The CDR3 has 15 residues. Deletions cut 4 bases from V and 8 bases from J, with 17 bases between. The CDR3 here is CASSRRAAGQEKLFF. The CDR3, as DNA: TGTGCCAGCAGCCGAAGAGCGGCCGGTCAAGAAAAACTGTTTTTT.

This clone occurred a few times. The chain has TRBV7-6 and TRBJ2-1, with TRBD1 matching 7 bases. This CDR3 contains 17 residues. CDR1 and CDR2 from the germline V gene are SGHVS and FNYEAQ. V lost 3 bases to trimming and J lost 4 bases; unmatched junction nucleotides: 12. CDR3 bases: TGTGCCAGCAGCTTTACCCTTCGGGACAGACCGTACAATGAGCAGTTCTTC. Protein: CASSFTLRDRPYNEQFF.

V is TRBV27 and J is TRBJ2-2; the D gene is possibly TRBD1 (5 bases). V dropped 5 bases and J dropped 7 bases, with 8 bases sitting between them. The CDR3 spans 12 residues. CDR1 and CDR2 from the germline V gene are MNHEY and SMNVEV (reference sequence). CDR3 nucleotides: TGTGCCAGCAGTCCCCAGGGCGGGGAGCTGTTTTTT. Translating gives CASSPQGGELFF.

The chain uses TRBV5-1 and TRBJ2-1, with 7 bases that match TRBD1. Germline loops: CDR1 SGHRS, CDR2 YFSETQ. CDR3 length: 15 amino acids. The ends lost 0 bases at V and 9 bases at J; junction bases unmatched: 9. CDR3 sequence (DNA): TGCGCCAGCAGCTTGGAAAGTAGGGGGCTTGGTGAGCAGTTCTTC. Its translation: CASSLESRGLGEQFF.

This chain's CDR3 is CAWSVATEETQYF. CDR3 sequence (DNA): TGTGCCTGGAGTGTAGCGACGGAAGAGACCCAGTACTTC. The chain recombines TRBV30 with TRBJ2-5; D is undetermined. Germline assignment: CDR1 GTSNPN and CDR2 SVGIG (reference sequence). V was shortened by 0 bases and J by 3 bases, with 8 bases between the two germline ends. The CDR3 sequence is 13 residues long.

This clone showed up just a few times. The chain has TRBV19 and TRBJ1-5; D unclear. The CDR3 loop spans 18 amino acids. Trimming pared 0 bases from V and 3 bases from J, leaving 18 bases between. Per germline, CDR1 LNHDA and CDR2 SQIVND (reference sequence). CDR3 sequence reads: CASSIEPRVAGYNQPQHF. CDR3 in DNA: TGTGCCAGTAGTATAGAGCCGCGAGTGGCCGGGTACAATCAGCCCCAGCATTTT.

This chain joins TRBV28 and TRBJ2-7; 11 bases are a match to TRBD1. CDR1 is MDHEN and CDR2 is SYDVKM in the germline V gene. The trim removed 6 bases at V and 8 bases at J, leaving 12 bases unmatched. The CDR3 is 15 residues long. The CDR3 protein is CASSSSGQGVTKQYF. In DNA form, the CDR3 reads TGTGCCAGCAGCTCGTCGGGACAGGGGGTTACGAAGCAGTACTTC.

The CDR3 DNA sequence: TGTGCCAGCAGCTTAGGGGGGCCATCTGGAAACACCATATATTTT. Translating it yields CASSLGGPSGNTIYF. The chain links TRBV7-9 to TRBJ1-3; D possibly corresponds to TRBD1 (6 bases). Trimming shortened V by 1 base and J by 1 base, and 8 bases separated the two germline ends. The germline V gene has CDR1 SEHNR and CDR2 FQNEAQ (reference sequence). CDR3 length: 15 residues.

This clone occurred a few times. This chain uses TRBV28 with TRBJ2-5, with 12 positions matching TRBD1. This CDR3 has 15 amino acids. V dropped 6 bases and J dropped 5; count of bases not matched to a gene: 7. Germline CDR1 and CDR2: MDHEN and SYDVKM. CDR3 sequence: CASRKGQGARETQYF. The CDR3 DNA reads TGTGCCAGCAGAAAGGGACAGGGGGCGAGGGAGACCCAGTACTTC.

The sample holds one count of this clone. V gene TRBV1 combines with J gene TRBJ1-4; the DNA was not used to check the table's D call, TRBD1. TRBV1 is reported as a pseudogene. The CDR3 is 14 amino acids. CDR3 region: CTSSIQGRNEKLFF. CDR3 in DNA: TGCACCAGCAGCATACAGGGGAGGAATGAAAAACTGTTTTTT.

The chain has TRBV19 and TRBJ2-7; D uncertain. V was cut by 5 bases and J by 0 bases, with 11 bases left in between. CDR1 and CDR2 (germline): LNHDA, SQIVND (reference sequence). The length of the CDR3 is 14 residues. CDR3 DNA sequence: TGTGCCAGTAGTCCATCATTTAGCTCCTACGAGCAGTACTTC. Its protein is CASSPSFSSYEQYF.

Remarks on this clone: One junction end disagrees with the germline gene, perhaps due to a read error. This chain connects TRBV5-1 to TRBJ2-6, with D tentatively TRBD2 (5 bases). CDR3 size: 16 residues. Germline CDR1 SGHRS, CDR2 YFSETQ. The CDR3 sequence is CAGSLEAVSGANVLTF. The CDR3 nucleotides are TGCGCCGGCAGCTTGGAGGCGGTCTCTGGGGCCAACGTCCTGACTTTC.

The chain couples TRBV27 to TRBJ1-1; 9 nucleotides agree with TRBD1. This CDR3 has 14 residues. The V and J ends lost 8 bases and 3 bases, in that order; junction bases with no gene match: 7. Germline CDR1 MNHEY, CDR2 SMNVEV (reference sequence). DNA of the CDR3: TGTGCCAGCGCCCGGGACAGGGATTACACTGAAGCTTTCTTT. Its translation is CASARDRDYTEAFF.